This T cell receptor beta chain was observed in a study of blood T cell repertoires in COVID-19. Study summary: From T cells, B-cell-depleted T cells, or PBMCs came the material, which was cDNA or gDNA.

Sequenced by immunoSEQ multiplex PCR; TCRdb stores in-frame clones only, minus some. The sample lists 86,000 or so clones; about 89% were seen once. A single count supports this clone. The TCR originated in a man over 45 with active or convalescent COVID-19. Sequenced input: peripheral blood.

CDR3 in DNA: TGTGCCACCAGTGATTTCGGGGAAAACTATGGCTACACCTTC. It yields the protein CATSDFGENYGYTF. J is TRBJ1-2 and V is TRBV24-1, with unresolved D. The CDR3 consists of 14 residues. Trimming removed 1 base from V and 2 bases from J, with 7 bases in between. The germline V gene has CDR1 KGHDR and CDR2 SFDVKD.